Listed below are T cell receptor beta chains from one sample, sequenced in a study of blood T cells in healthy people across ages. TCRdb called the 5' RACE reads again in MiXCR, with one record for every CDR3 protein. The table shows around 650,000 distinct CDR3 sequences, with around 41% occurring only once. Sequencing was done on a sample of blood. The receptors originated from a man older than 75 in good health. CDR3s leave out the opening cysteine and the closing phenylalanine or tryptophan. Fields, in order: CDR3 length, D gene, V gene, CDR3 protein. A D gene is named only where the DNA matches it firmly.

>12|.|TRBV3-1
ASSELLAKNIQY
>15|.|TRBV20-1
SANEKKVADPHNEQF
>12|.|TRBV5-6
ASSLRQSGEKLF
>13|.|TRBV10-2
ASRRGEANTGELF
>15|TRBD1|TRBV4-1
ASSQDTRDSLNYGYT
>14|.|TRBV10-1
ASSDSHGASQETQY
>12|.|TRBV12-3/TRBV12-4
ASSSQDGNQPQH
>10|.|TRBV20-1
SPAAMNTEAF
>12|TRBD2|TRBV27
ASSVSSSGREQY
>14|.|TRBV20-1
SALIGDSRNTGELF
>12|TRBD2|TRBV7-9
ASRTLAAYNEQY
>13|.|TRBV14
ASSQDSHRTDTQY
>13|.|TRBV20-1
SARDPGVSVETQY
>15|TRBD1|TRBV24-1
ATSDPGQGASTDTQY
>11|TRBD2|TRBV20-1
SVLAGALDTQY
>10|.|TRBV6-5
ASSGTSLPQY
>14|TRBD1|TRBV6-2/TRBV6-3
ASRGAGTGRTGELF
>14|.|TRBV7-2
ASSLGVAGLQETQY
>10|TRBD1|TRBV29-1
SVSGTGRGYT
>16|.|TRBV24-1
ATSDLKAEDPSYNEQF
>10|.|TRBV12-5
ASGLVPSEQF
>12|TRBD1|TRBV7-2
ASSFQGQGDTQY
>12|.|TRBV20-1
SARSPRIQETQY
>12|TRBD1|TRBV7-9
ASSYSGGGEKLF
>12|.|TRBV6-5
ASSKGAMNTEAF
>12|.|TRBV9
ASSQFSRGREQF
>12|.|TRBV20-1
SARGQSLNQPQH
>11|TRBD2|TRBV20-1
SETSGATDTQY
>12|TRBD2|TRBV20-1
SARGEGSSYEQY
>13|.|TRBV20-1
SARDPRGPDSPLH
>13|TRBD1|TRBV11-2
ASSPWTGMNTEAF
>14|TRBD1|TRBV12-5
ASGTSYGQGAWEQY
>11|.|TRBV18
ASSESTNTEAF
>11|.|TRBV2
ASRYEGMAEAF
>13|.|TRBV5-1
ASSFGTPTSNEQF
>13|.|TRBV5-1
ASSLEGGKVGPQH
>13|.|TRBV6-1
ASSEGGPGVEKLF
>13|.|TRBV14
ASSQQTGRADTQY
>17|TRBD2|TRBV3-1
ASSQDGAGSGRFTDTQY
>12|.|TRBV25-1
ASSGIGRGTEAF
>12|.|TRBV28
ASSLGRERQPQH
>10|.|TRBV21-1
ATSGRTDTQY
>14|TRBD1|TRBV14
ASSQFRDRGYNEQF
>11|.|TRBV10-3
AISEQEVETQF
>18|TRBD2|TRBV7-2
ASSLVLTSGSGLSTDTQY
>10|.|TRBV20-1
SASEQTGILF
>12|.|TRBV3-1
ASSQEPGAYEQY
>13|.|TRBV28
ASRGPSRGDQPQH
>11|.|TRBV6-2/TRBV6-3
ASRGRHQETQY
>13|.|TRBV7-2
ASSPQAGGYTEAF
>14|TRBD2|TRBV7-9
ASPPQAGGPYNEQF
>12|.|TRBV12-3/TRBV12-4
ASSLGRANTEAF
>12|.|TRBV11-2
ASSIGALPDTQY
>11|.|TRBV18
ASSPPIRDTQY
>14|.|TRBV5-6
ASSPPMTRGGDTQY